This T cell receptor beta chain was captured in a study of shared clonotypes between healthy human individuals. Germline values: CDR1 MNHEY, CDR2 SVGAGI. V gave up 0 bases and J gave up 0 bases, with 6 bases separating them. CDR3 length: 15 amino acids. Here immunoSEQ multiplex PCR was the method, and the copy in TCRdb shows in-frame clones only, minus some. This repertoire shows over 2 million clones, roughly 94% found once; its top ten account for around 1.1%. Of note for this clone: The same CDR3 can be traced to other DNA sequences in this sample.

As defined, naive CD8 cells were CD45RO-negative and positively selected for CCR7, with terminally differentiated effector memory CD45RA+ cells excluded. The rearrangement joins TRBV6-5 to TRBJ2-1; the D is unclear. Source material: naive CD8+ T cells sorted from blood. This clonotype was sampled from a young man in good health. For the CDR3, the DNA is TGTGCCAGCAGTTACTCACGAGTCTCCTACAATGAGCAGTTCTTC. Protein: CASSYSRVSYNEQFF.